This record covers a single T cell receptor beta chain. The source of the sample is a study of shared clonotypes between healthy human individuals. Sequencing was performed with immunoSEQ multiplex PCR; in TCRdb, only in-frame clones are kept and a portion is missing. The sample carries 1.6 million or so clones, around 97% recorded once. CDR1 MDHEN and CDR2 SYDVKM come from the germline V gene. V lost 6 bases and J lost 2, with 14 bases in between. CDR3 length: 14 amino acids. Material: naive CD4+ T cells sorted from blood. The subset was: CD45RA+ positively selected. The chain is built from TRBV28 and TRBJ2-7; TRBD1 is a possible D gene (5 bases). This TCR derives from a man aged 25 to 40 in good health. CDR3 sequence (DNA): TGTGCCAGCAGGGGGCAGGGATATACCTACGAGCAGTACTTC. This gives the protein CASRGQGYTYEQYF.